These T cell receptor beta chains were read from a single sample in a study of blood T cell repertoires in COVID-19. The method was immunoSEQ multiplex PCR; TCRdb's version includes in-frame clones alone and lacks a portion of them. The sample carries under 300,000 clones, over 80% recorded once. The sample was PBMCs or T cells enriched from blood (not recorded which). The receptors come from a woman aged 18-30 years who had recovered from COVID-19. CDR3s include the opening cysteine and the closing phenylalanine or tryptophan. The D gene is left open where the match is weak. Where a row states a size, it is once, few, many or the class of an expanded clone; other rows omit it.

abundance | j_gene | d_gene | v_gene | CDR3aa | CDR3nt
- | TRBJ1-2 | - | TRBV18 | CASSPWTANYGYTF | TGTGCCAGCTCACCGTGGACAGCTAACTATGGCTACACCTTC
few | TRBJ2-3 | TRBD1 | TRBV5-4 | CASSFDRGLTDTQYF | TGTGCCAGCAGCTTCGACAGGGGCCTCACAGATACGCAGTATTTT
- | TRBJ1-5 | - | TRBV24-1 | CATSDAGDGYQPQHF | TGTGCCACCAGTGATGCGGGGGACGGATATCAGCCCCAGCATTTT
- | TRBJ2-1 | TRBD2 | TRBV6-1 | CASSEELAGGHEQFF | TGTGCCAGCAGTGAAGAACTAGCGGGAGGGCATGAGCAGTTCTTC
- | TRBJ1-2 | - | TRBV21-1 | CASSKRTGGNSFYGYTF | TGTGCCAGCAGCAAGCGGACAGGGGGAAATAGTTTTTATGGCTACACCTTC
- | TRBJ2-3 | - | TRBV24-1 | CATSGTASTDTQYF | TGTGCCACCAGTGGTACAGCTAGCACAGATACGCAGTATTTT
- | TRBJ1-2 | TRBD1 | TRBV19 | CASSIDQGQASNYGYTF | TGTGCCAGTAGTATCGATCAGGGACAGGCCTCTAACTATGGCTACACCTTC
- | TRBJ1-3 | - | TRBV27 | CASSSLSGNTIYF | TGTGCCAGCAGTTCCCTCTCTGGAAACACCATATATTTT
- | TRBJ1-1 | - | TRBV29-1 | CSVGGQNTEAFF | TGCAGCGTTGGGGGGCAGAACACTGAAGCTTTCTTT
once | TRBJ2-1 | TRBD1 | TRBV13 | CASSPRAGQGFVDEQFF | TGTGCCAGCAGCCCGAGGGCGGGACAGGGGTTCGTGGATGAGCAGTTCTTC
- | TRBJ1-2 | - | TRBV7-9 | CASSLRQDGYTF | TGTGCCAGCAGCTTAAGGCAGGATGGCTACACCTTC
- | TRBJ2-2 | - | TRBV27 | CASSNRVKGTGELFF | TGTGCCAGCAGTAACAGGGTTAAGGGCACCGGGGAGCTGTTTTTT
once | TRBJ1-1 | - | TRBV9 | CASSVSGKTDKAFF | TGTGCCAGCAGCGTATCGGGGAAGACTGATAAAGCTTTCTTT
once | TRBJ1-4 | - | TRBV9 | CASSPRAGREKLFF | TGTGCCAGCAGCCCCAGGGCCGGGCGTGAAAAACTGTTTTTT
- | TRBJ2-3 | TRBD1 | TRBV6-4 | CASHDRVSPDTQYF | TGTGCCAGCCACGACAGGGTTTCCCCAGATACGCAGTATTTT
- | TRBJ2-1 | TRBD2 | TRBV4-1 | CASSQGVAGSSYNEQFF | TGCGCCAGCAGCCAGGGGGTAGCGGGTTCATCCTACAATGAGCAGTTCTTC
- | TRBJ1-4 | - | TRBV2 | CASSAPDTGSEKLFF | TGTGCCAGCAGTGCCCCGGACACCGGGTCCGAAAAACTGTTTTTT
once | TRBJ2-2 | - | TRBV6-5 | CASSPLLGASGELFF | TGTGCCAGCAGTCCACTCTTAGGGGCATCCGGGGAGCTGTTTTTT
- | TRBJ1-2 | TRBD1 | TRBV6-5 | CASRRTGGGYTF | TGTGCCAGCAGGAGGACAGGAGGAGGCTACACCTTC
- | TRBJ1-2 | - | TRBV29-1 | CSVEVDGSYGYTF | TGCAGCGTTGAAGTGGACGGGAGCTATGGCTACACCTTC
- | TRBJ1-2 | - | TRBV5-4 | CASSSDYGYTF | TGTGCCAGCAGTTCCGACTATGGCTACACCTTC
few | TRBJ2-4 | - | TRBV19 | CASSWAGNIQYF | TGTGCCAGTAGCTGGGCAGGAAACATTCAGTACTTC
- | TRBJ1-1 | - | TRBV7-2 | CASSLGRMNTEAFF | TGTGCCAGCAGCTTAGGGCGGATGAACACTGAAGCTTTCTTT
few | TRBJ2-1 | - | TRBV2 | CASSPTSHNEQFF | TGTGCCAGCAGTCCGACATCCCACAATGAGCAGTTCTTC
- | TRBJ2-3 | - | TRBV19 | CASSMGQGHTDTQYF | TGTGCCAGTAGTATGGGGCAGGGCCACACAGATACGCAGTATTTT
- | TRBJ1-4 | - | TRBV7-6 | CASSLASSEEKLFF | TGTGCCAGCAGCTTAGCGTCCTCGGAGGAAAAACTGTTTTTT
- | TRBJ2-3 | - | TRBV6-5 | CASSYDEVSTDTQYF | TGTGCCAGCAGTTACGACGAGGTTAGCACAGATACGCAGTATTTT
- | TRBJ2-3 | - | TRBV6-5 | CASSYGGALGTQYF | TGTGCCAGCAGTTACGGCGGGGCGCTGGGTACGCAGTATTTT
- | TRBJ2-7 | TRBD2 | TRBV7-2 | CASSPPSGAGRAYF | TGTGCCAGCAGCCCACCGTCCGGCGCGGGGAGGGCGTACTTC
- | TRBJ1-5 | - | TRBV5-1 | CASSLETGNQPQHF | TGCGCCAGCAGCTTGGAAACAGGCAATCAGCCCCAGCATTTT
- | TRBJ2-1 | TRBD1 | TRBV27 | CASTKTGGGQQFF | TGTGCCAGCACTAAAACAGGGGGCGGACAGCAGTTCTTC
- | TRBJ2-7 | TRBD1 | TRBV19 | CATSTGAGGYEQYF | TGTGCCACCTCGACAGGTGCAGGGGGTTACGAGCAGTACTTC
- | TRBJ1-3 | TRBD1 | TRBV23-1 | CASAQGQGRRLSGNTIYF | TGCGCCAGCGCACAAGGACAGGGAAGACGTCTCTCTGGAAACACCATATATTTT
- | TRBJ1-4 | - | TRBV7-2 | CASSLTQTTNEKLFF | TGTGCCAGCAGCTTAACACAGACAACTAATGAAAAACTGTTTTTT
- | TRBJ2-3 | TRBD1 | TRBV6-4 | CASSEGPGQGADTQYF | TGTGCCAGCAGTGAAGGCCCGGGACAGGGGGCAGATACGCAGTATTTT
- | TRBJ1-1 | TRBD1 | TRBV5-1 | CASSLGPETGDTEAFF | TGCGCCAGCAGCTTGGGTCCCGAGACAGGGGACACTGAAGCTTTCTTT
- | TRBJ2-1 | TRBD2 | TRBV19 | CASRTSGKYNEQFF | TGTGCCAGCAGGACTAGCGGGAAATACAATGAGCAGTTCTTC
- | TRBJ1-2 | - | TRBV15 | CATSRGGNYGYTF | TGTGCCACCAGCAGAGGAGGGAACTATGGCTACACCTTC
- | TRBJ1-1 | - | TRBV6-5 | CATFGRNTEAFF | TGTGCCACCTTTGGCAGAAACACTGAAGCTTTCTTT
- | TRBJ2-3 | - | TRBV29-1 | CSAIVAGPITDTQYF | TGCAGCGCCATCGTGGCGGGACCGATCACAGATACGCAGTATTTT
- | TRBJ1-4 | TRBD1 | TRBV18 | CASSPRNDRGPGEKLFF | TGTGCCAGCTCACCACGAAACGACAGGGGACCGGGTGAAAAACTGTTTTTT
- | TRBJ1-1 | - | TRBV12-3/TRBV12-4 | CASSLEPLIGAFF | TGTGCCAGCAGTTTAGAGCCCCTAATCGGGGCTTTCTTT
- | TRBJ1-1 | - | TRBV19 | CASSIGRFTTEAFF | TGTGCCAGTAGTATAGGGAGATTTACCACTGAAGCTTTCTTT
- | TRBJ1-1 | - | TRBV12-3/TRBV12-4 | CASSRSTEAFF | TGTGCCAGCAGTCGGAGCACTGAAGCTTTCTTT
- | TRBJ2-1 | - | TRBV5-1 | CASTLQGNEQFF | TGCGCCAGCACCTTGCAGGGAAATGAGCAGTTCTTC
- | TRBJ2-1 | TRBD1 | TRBV7-9 | CASSSRQGIDNEQFF | TGTGCCAGCAGCTCGAGACAGGGTATAGACAATGAGCAGTTCTTC
- | TRBJ1-2 | - | TRBV29-1 | CSVLPTDNYGYTF | TGCAGCGTCTTACCGACAGATAACTATGGCTACACCTTC
- | TRBJ2-1 | - | TRBV7-3 | CASSLLSFDEQFF | TGTGCCAGCAGCTTACTCTCTTTCGATGAGCAGTTCTTC
- | TRBJ2-3 | - | TRBV5-1 | CASSLTPHEHTQYF | TGCGCCAGCAGCTTAACTCCTCACGAACATACGCAGTATTTT
- | TRBJ1-3 | - | TRBV28 | CASSLVSGNTIYF | TGTGCCAGCAGTTTAGTATCTGGAAACACCATATATTTT
- | TRBJ2-1 | - | TRBV10-3 | CAIRVPGHYNEQFF | TGTGCCATCAGGGTTCCAGGGCACTACAATGAGCAGTTCTTC
- | TRBJ2-4 | TRBD2 | TRBV6-5 | CATRGGQNIQYF | TGTGCCACCCGCGGGGGGCAAAACATTCAGTACTTC
- | TRBJ2-3 | - | TRBV10-3 | CAISERGTTDTQYF | TGTGCCATCAGTGAGCGGGGGACCACAGATACGCAGTATTTT
- | TRBJ2-7 | TRBD1 | TRBV10-3 | CATGQAYEQYF | TGTGCCACAGGACAGGCCTACGAGCAGTACTTC
few | TRBJ2-7 | - | TRBV11-2 | CASSPRMTGGEQYF | TGTGCCAGCAGCCCGCGTATGACAGGTGGCGAGCAGTACTTC
- | TRBJ1-5 | - | TRBV29-1 | CSVATGSGNQPQHF | TGCAGCGTTGCTACAGGGAGTGGCAATCAGCCCCAGCATTTT
- | TRBJ2-5 | - | TRBV5-4 | CASSHLEWAAQETQYF | TGTGCCAGCAGCCACCTGGAATGGGCAGCCCAAGAGACCCAGTACTTC
- | TRBJ2-3 | - | TRBV4-1 | CASSQERTTSSTDTQYF | TGCGCCAGCAGCCAGGAGCGGACTACTTCTAGCACAGATACGCAGTATTTT
- | TRBJ1-2 | - | TRBV6-1 | CASSEDLWLAGYTF | TGTGCCAGCAGTGAAGACTTGTGGCTAGCTGGCTACACCTTC